This is a list of T cell receptor beta chains from one sample in a study of CD8 T cells in Susac syndrome. TCRdb called the immunoSEQ multiplex PCR reads again in MiXCR, with one record for every CDR3 protein. In the table there are approximately 150,000 distinct CDR3 sequences, approximately 94% of which are singletons. The sample was CD4+ T cells from PBMCs. These receptors were taken from a human donor with multiple sclerosis. CDR3s include the opening cysteine and the closing phenylalanine or tryptophan. A D gene is named only where the DNA matches it firmly. Clone size is given for some rows only: seen once, a few or many times, or a class if the clone is expanded.

D gene	V gene	clone size	J gene	CDR3 DNA	CDR3 protein
TRBD2	TRBV29-1	NA	TRBJ2-3	TGCAGCGCCGAACCTAGCGGGAGTATAGTAGATACGCAGTATTTT	CSAEPSGSIVDTQYF
TRBD1	TRBV20-1	NA	TRBJ1-2	TGCAGTGCGCCGACAGGGTCCCATGGCTACACCTTC	CSAPTGSHGYTF
NA	TRBV19	NA	TRBJ2-1	TGTGCCACCAAACCCCAGGCCCAGGAGAACAATGAGCAGTTCTTC	CATKPQAQENNEQFF
NA	TRBV2	NA	TRBJ2-1	TGTGCCAGCCTGACACAGTTCTTC	CASLTQFF
NA	TRBV12-5	NA	TRBJ1-3	TGTGCTAGTGCCGGACAGTTGTGGGGCCAACGCACCATATATTTT	CASAGQLWGQRTIYF
NA	TRBV29-1	NA	TRBJ2-7	TGCAGCGCCGTCGGACAGTCCTACGAGCAGTACTTC	CSAVGQSYEQYF
NA	TRBV18	NA	TRBJ2-6	TGTGCCAGCTCACCACCCGGGACAAAGGCCGTCCTGACTTTC	CASSPPGTKAVLTF
NA	TRBV30	once	TRBJ2-5	TGTGCCTGGAGTGTACATAGCGGAATAGAGACCCAGTACTTC	CAWSVHSGIETQYF
TRBD1	TRBV20-1	NA	TRBJ1-3	TGCAGTGCAGGGGACAGGGCCTTCTCTGGAAACACCATATATTTT	CSAGDRAFSGNTIYF
NA	TRBV28	once	TRBJ1-2	TGTGCCAGCAGTTCACAGACCCCCTATGGCTACACCTTC	CASSSQTPYGYTF
TRBD2	TRBV6-5	NA	TRBJ2-7	TGTGCCAGCAGTTACCGCACCCCTCTATTAGCGGGAGGGTACGAGCAGTACTTC	CASSYRTPLLAGGYEQYF
TRBD1	TRBV29-1	once	TRBJ2-7	TGCAGCGTCGTTATAATTAGGACAGGGGAGAACGAGCAGTACTTC	CSVVIIRTGENEQYF
NA	TRBV12-3/TRBV12-4	NA	TRBJ1-1	TGTGCCAGCAGCCTCGGGGGTTTTGCAGCTTTCTTT	CASSLGGFAAFF
TRBD2	TRBV7-2	NA	TRBJ2-7	TGTGCCAGCGGATCCGGGACTAGAAGCCACGAGCAGTACTTC	CASGSGTRSHEQYF
NA	TRBV7-2	NA	TRBJ1-3	TGTGCCAGCAGCTTGAGGGGACCTGGAAACACCATATATTTT	CASSLRGPGNTIYF
TRBD2	TRBV20-1	NA	TRBJ2-1	TGCAGTGCCGAACCGAGCGGGAGGGCTAACAATGAGCAGTTCTTC	CSAEPSGRANNEQFF
NA	TRBV30	NA	TRBJ1-2	TGTGCCTGGAGTGCCTCTCGGGGCGACTATGGCTACACCTTC	CAWSASRGDYGYTF
NA	TRBV10-3	NA	TRBJ2-3	TGTGCCATCAGTGAGTCCGATGGGGGAGATACGCAGTATTTT	CAISESDGGDTQYF
NA	TRBV7-9	once	TRBJ1-2	TGTGCCAGTTCGGGTCGGATCTATGGCTACACCTTC	CASSGRIYGYTF
TRBD1	TRBV5-1	NA	TRBJ1-2	TGCGCCAGCAGCCCCAACCCGACAGGGACTGGCTACACCTTC	CASSPNPTGTGYTF
NA	TRBV28	NA	TRBJ2-6	TGTGCCAGCAGCCTCGGGGGGCCGGTTGGGGCCAACGTCCTGACTTTC	CASSLGGPVGANVLTF
NA	TRBV24-1	NA	TRBJ2-1	TGTGCCACCAGAAAATCCGAAGGGAATAGGAATGAGCAGTTCTTC	CATRKSEGNRNEQFF
NA	TRBV12-3/TRBV12-4	NA	TRBJ1-2	TGTGCCAGCAAGGTTCAGGGCTTGGTTGGCTACACCTTC	CASKVQGLVGYTF
TRBD2	TRBV24-1	NA	TRBJ2-1	TGTGCCACCAGTGATGGTGGTGCGGGAGGGTCCTACAATGAGCAGTTCTTC	CATSDGGAGGSYNEQFF
NA	TRBV27	NA	TRBJ2-7	TGTGCCAGCAGTCCAGGGTACAGGCACGAGCAGTACTTC	CASSPGYRHEQYF
NA	TRBV28	NA	TRBJ2-5	TGTGCCAGCAGTTTTAGTAGTAGGGAGACCCAGTACTTC	CASSFSSRETQYF
NA	TRBV6-2/TRBV6-3	NA	TRBJ2-1	TGTGCCAGCAGTTATCCACCAAGGCCTATCTACAATGAGCAGTTCTTC	CASSYPPRPIYNEQFF
NA	TRBV6-5	NA	TRBJ2-3	TGTGCCAGCAGTTACTCATGGAGGGCCCAAGATACGCAGTATTTT	CASSYSWRAQDTQYF
TRBD2	TRBV11-2	NA	TRBJ2-3	TGTGCCAGCAGCTCTTCACTAGCGGGAGCACAAGATACGCAGTATTTT	CASSSSLAGAQDTQYF
TRBD2	TRBV12-3/TRBV12-4	NA	TRBJ2-7	TGTGCCAGCAGTTTGACTAGCGGGAGGTCCCGCTACGAGCAGTACTTC	CASSLTSGRSRYEQYF
NA	TRBV5-6	NA	TRBJ1-5	TGTGCCAGCAGCACTTTCGCCTGGGACGGTGCCGATCAGCCCCAGCATTTT	CASSTFAWDGADQPQHF
NA	TRBV3-1	NA	TRBJ1-3	TGTGCCAGCAGCCCGCTTTCCTCGGGAAACACCATATATTTT	CASSPLSSGNTIYF